Listed below are T cell receptor beta chains from one sample, sequenced in a study of shared T cell receptors in the human thymus. Sequencing used immunoSEQ multiplex PCR; TCRdb keeps in-frame clones, though not all of them. The data contain about 660,000 clones, around 87% of them singletons. The same sample was also studied in work on human thymus T cells.

Sequenced: thymocytes. These receptors all come from a boy under two years old with a congenital heart defect. CDR3s include the opening cysteine and the closing phenylalanine or tryptophan. The D gene is left open where the match is weak. Size tells how often a clone was seen (once, few, many) or the class of an expanded clone, and some rows leave it out.

CDR3 DNA	CDR3 protein	D gene	V gene	J gene	clone size
TGTGCCAGCAGTGAGCGGGAGAACAATGAGCAGTTCTTC	CASSERENNEQFF	TRBD2	TRBV6-4	TRBJ2-1	once
TGTGCCAGCAGCTTATCTAGAGGGAACAATCAGCCCCAGCATTTT	CASSLSRGNNQPQHF	.	TRBV11-2	TRBJ1-5	.
TGTGCCAGCAGCTTGCCCGGGACAGGGGATGACACTGAAGCTTTCTTT	CASSLPGTGDDTEAFF	TRBD1	TRBV7-9	TRBJ1-1	once
TGTGCCAGCAGCCAAAGTAGCCCCCCACCACTAGCGGGAGATATGGGTACGCAGTATTTT	CASSQSSPPPLAGDMGTQYF	TRBD2	TRBV9	TRBJ2-3	.
TGTGCCATCAGTGAGTCGGGGGGGGGTCGCCGCACTGAAGCTTTCTTT	CAISESGGGRRTEAFF	.	TRBV10-3	TRBJ1-1	.
TGTGCCTGGAGTGTACGACAGGGGGTTAGTTCACCCCTCCACTTT	CAWSVRQGVSSPLHF	TRBD1	TRBV30	TRBJ1-6	.
TGTGCCAGCAGGGCTGGCAGTAACACTGAAGCTTTCTTT	CASRAGSNTEAFF	.	TRBV28	TRBJ1-1	.
TGCGCCAGCAGCCAAGATTCGCAGTCATCTGGAAACACCATATATTTT	CASSQDSQSSGNTIYF	.	TRBV4-3	TRBJ1-3	.
TGTGCCAGCAGCCATAGGAGGACCGGGCCTAAGGTCGGCACTGAAGCTTTCTTT	CASSHRRTGPKVGTEAFF	.	TRBV7-9	TRBJ1-1	.
TGTGCCAGCAGCTTAGCTTGGGGGGACAGGGAGAATGAGCAGTTCTTC	CASSLAWGDRENEQFF	TRBD1	TRBV7-6	TRBJ2-1	.
TGTGCCAGCAGACTCAGGCCTTCCTACGAGCAGTACTTC	CASRLRPSYEQYF	.	TRBV5-8	TRBJ2-7	.
TGCGCCAGCAGCCCGTGGTCGACTAGGAGGCATTCGTTCAACGATGAGCAGTTCTTC	CASSPWSTRRHSFNDEQFF	.	TRBV5-1	TRBJ2-1	.
TGCGCCAGCAGCCAATGGTCGAGGGTGACCGGGGAGCTGTTTTTT	CASSQWSRVTGELFF	.	TRBV4-1	TRBJ2-2	few
TGTGCCAGCAGCTTAGACCTACAGGGAACTTATGGCTACACCTTC	CASSLDLQGTYGYTF	.	TRBV7-8	TRBJ1-2	.
TGCGCCAGCAGCAAAGCGGGAGTCCGCGCCGGGGAGCTGTTTTTT	CASSKAGVRAGELFF	TRBD2	TRBV5-1	TRBJ2-2	.
TGCGCCAGCAGCCCGGGAGAGGGGCAGTACTTC	CASSPGEGQYF	.	TRBV5-1	TRBJ2-7	.
TGTGCCAGCAGTTTAGGGGCAGAACTATACGAGCAGTACTTC	CASSLGAELYEQYF	.	TRBV27	TRBJ2-7	once
TGTGCCAGCAGCGATACTCGACCGGGTGAAAAACTGTTTTTT	CASSDTRPGEKLFF	.	TRBV13	TRBJ1-4	.
TGTGCCAGCAGCCAAATCCCCCCGAGGGGGCACAACACCGGGGAGCTGTTTTTT	CASSQIPPRGHNTGELFF	TRBD1	TRBV7-8	TRBJ2-2	once
TGTGCCAGCAGCCCACAGGGGTATAATTCACCCCTCCACTTT	CASSPQGYNSPLHF	TRBD1	TRBV7-9	TRBJ1-6	.
TGTGCCAGCAGTGACCTTGCGCGTTCAGATACGCAGTATTTT	CASSDLARSDTQYF	.	TRBV2	TRBJ2-3	.
TGTGCCAGCAGTTACCCCGCACAGCCCCAAGAGACCCAGTACTTC	CASSYPAQPQETQYF	.	TRBV6-7	TRBJ2-5	.
TGCGCCAGCAGCTTGTCCGGGGGGAAGGTTTCAGATACGCAGTATTTT	CASSLSGGKVSDTQYF	TRBD2	TRBV5-1	TRBJ2-3	once
TGTGCCAGCAGCTTGGCAGGGTATAACACCGGGGAGCTGTTTTTT	CASSLAGYNTGELFF	.	TRBV5-6	TRBJ2-2	.